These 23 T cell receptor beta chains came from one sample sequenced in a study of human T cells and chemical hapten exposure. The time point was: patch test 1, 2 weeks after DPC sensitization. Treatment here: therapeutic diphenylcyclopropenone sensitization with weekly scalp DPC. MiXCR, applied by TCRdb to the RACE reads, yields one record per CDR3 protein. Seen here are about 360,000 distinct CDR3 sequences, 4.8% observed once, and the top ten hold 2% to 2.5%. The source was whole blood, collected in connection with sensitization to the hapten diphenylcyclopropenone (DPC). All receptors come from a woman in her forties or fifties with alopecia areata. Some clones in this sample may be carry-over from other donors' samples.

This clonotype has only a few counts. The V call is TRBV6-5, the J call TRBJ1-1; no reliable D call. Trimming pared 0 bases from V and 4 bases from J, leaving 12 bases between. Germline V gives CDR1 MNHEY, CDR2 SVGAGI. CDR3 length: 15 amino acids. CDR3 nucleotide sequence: TGTGCCAGCAGTTACTCTGGAGGGATCAGCACTGAAGCTTTCTTT. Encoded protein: CASSYSGGISTEAFF.

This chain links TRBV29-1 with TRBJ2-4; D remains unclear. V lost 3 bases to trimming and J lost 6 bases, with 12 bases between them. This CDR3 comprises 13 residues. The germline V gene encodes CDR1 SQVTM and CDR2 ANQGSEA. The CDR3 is CSVDGQTPNIQYF. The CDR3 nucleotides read TGCAGCGTTGATGGTCAGACACCAAACATTCAGTACTTC.

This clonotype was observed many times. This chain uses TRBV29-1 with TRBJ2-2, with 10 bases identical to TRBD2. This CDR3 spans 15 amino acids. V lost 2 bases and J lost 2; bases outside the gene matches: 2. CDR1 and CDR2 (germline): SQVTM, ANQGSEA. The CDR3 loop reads CSVEIAGGNTGELFF. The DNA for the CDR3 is TGCAGCGTTGAAATAGCGGGAGGCAACACCGGGGAGCTGTTTTTT.

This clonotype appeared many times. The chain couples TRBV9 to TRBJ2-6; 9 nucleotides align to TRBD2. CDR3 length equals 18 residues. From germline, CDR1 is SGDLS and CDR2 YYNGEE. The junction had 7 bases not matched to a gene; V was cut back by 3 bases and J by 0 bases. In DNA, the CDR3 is TGTGCCAGCAGCGGATCCCTAGCGGGGCACTCTGGGGCCAACGTCCTGACTTTC. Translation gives CASSGSLAGHSGANVLTF. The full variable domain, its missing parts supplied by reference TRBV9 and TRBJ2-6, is DSGVTQTPKHLITATGQRVTLRCSPRSGDLSVYWYQQSLDQGLQFLIQYYNGEERAKGNILERFSAQQFPDLHSELNLSSLELGDSALYFCASSGSLAGHSGANVLTFGAGSRLTVL.

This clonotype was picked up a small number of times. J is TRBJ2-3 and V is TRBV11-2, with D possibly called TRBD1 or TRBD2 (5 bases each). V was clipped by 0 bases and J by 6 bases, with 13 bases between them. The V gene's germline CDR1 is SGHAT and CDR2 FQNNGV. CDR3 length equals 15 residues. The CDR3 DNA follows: TGTGCCAGCAGCTTAGATCCGGGACGCCCCGATACGCAGTATTTT. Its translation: CASSLDPGRPDTQYF.

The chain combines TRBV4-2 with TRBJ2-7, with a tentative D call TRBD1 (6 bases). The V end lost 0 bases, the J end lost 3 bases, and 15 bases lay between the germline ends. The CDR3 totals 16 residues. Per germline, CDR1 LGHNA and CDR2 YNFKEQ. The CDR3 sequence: CASSQEQGGAYYEQYF. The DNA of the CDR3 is TGTGCCAGCAGCCAAGAACAAGGGGGTGCGTACTACGAGCAGTACTTC.

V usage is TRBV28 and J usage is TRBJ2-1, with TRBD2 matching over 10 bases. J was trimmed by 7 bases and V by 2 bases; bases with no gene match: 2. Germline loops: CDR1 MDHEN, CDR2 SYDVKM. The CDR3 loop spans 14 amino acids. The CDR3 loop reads CASSLLAGENEQFF. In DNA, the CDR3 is TGTGCCAGCAGTTTACTAGCGGGAGAAAATGAGCAGTTCTTC. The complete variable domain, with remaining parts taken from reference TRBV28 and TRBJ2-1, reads DVKVTQSSRYLVKRTGEKVFLECVQDMDHENMFWYRQDPGLGLRLIYFSYDVKMKEKGDIPEGYSVSREKKERFSLILESASTNQTSMYLCASSLLAGENEQFFGPGTRLTVL.

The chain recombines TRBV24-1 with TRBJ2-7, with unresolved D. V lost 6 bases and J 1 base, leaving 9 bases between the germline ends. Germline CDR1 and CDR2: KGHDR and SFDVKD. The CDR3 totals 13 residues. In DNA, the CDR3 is TGTGCCACCAGTACGTCCTGGTCCTACGAGCAGTACTTC. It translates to CATSTSWSYEQYF.

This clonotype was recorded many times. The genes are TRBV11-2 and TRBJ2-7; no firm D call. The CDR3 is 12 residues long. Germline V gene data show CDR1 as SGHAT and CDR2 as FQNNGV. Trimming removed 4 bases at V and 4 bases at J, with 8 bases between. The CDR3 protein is CASSSLGYEQYF. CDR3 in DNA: TGTGCCAGCAGCTCTCTCGGGTACGAGCAGTACTTC. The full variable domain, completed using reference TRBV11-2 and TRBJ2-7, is EAGVAQSPRYKIIEKRQSVAFWCNPISGHATLYWYQQILGQGPKLLIQFQNNGVVDDSQLPKDRFSAERLKGVDSTLKIQPAKLEDSAVYLCASSSLGYEQYFGPGTRLTVT.

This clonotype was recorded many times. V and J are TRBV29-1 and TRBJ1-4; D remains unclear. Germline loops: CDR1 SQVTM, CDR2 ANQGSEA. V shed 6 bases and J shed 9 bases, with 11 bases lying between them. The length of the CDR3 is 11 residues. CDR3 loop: CSVQQYQKLFF. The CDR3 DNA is TGCAGCGTCCAGCAGTACCAAAAACTGTTTTTT.

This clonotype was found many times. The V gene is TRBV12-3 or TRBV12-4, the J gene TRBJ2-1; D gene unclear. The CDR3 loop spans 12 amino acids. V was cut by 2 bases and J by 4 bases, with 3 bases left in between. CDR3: CASSLIYNEQFF. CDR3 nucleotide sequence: TGTGCCAGCAGTTTAATATACAATGAGCAGTTCTTC.

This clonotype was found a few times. The CDR3 here is CASSLIHNTGELFF. DNA of the CDR3: TGTGCCAGCAGCTTGATACATAACACCGGGGAGCTGTTTTTT. The chain is built from TRBV5-6 and TRBJ2-2; no clear D. Germline V gene data show CDR1 as SGHDT and CDR2 as YYEEEE. The CDR3 extends over 14 amino acids. Trimming took 1 base from V and 2 from J, leaving 6 bases between them.

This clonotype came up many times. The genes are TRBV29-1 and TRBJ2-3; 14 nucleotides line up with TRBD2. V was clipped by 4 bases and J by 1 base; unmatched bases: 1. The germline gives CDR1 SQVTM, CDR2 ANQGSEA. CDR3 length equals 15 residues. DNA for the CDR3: TGCAGCGTTGTGGGACTAGCGGGGGGCACAGATACGCAGTATTTT. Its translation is CSVVGLAGGTDTQYF.

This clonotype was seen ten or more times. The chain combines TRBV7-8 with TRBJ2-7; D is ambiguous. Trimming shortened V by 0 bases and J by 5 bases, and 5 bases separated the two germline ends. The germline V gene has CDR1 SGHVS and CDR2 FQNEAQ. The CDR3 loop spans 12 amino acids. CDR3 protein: CASSLALNEQYF. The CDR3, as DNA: TGTGCCAGCAGCTTAGCGTTAAACGAGCAGTACTTC.

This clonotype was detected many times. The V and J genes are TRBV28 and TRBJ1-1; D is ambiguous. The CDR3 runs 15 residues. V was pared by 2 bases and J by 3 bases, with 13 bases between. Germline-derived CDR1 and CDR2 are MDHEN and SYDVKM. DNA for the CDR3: TGTGCCAGCAGTTTAGGAGGCAGCTGGGACACTGAAGCTTTCTTT. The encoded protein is CASSLGGSWDTEAFF.

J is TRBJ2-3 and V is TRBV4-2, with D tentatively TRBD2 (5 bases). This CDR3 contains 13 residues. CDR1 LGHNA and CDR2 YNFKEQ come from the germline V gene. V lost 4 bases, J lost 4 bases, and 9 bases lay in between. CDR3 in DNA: TGTGCCAGCAGCCCGACCGGGGCAGATACGCAGTATTTT. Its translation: CASSPTGADTQYF.

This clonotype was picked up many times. The CDR3 region has the DNA TGTGCCAGCAGTTTAGTCAGGGAATATGGCTACACCTTC. Translation gives CASSLVREYGYTF. V usage is TRBV12-3 or TRBV12-4 and J usage is TRBJ1-2, with D tentatively TRBD1 (5 bases). V was cut by 1 base and J by 5 bases, with 8 bases left in between. This CDR3 contains 13 residues.

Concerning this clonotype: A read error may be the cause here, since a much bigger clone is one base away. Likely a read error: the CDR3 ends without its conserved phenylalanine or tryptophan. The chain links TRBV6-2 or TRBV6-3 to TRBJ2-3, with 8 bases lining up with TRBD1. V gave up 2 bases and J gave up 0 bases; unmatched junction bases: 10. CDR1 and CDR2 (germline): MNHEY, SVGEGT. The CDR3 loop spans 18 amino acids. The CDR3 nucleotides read TGTGCCAGCAGTTACCCTTTACGCCGGACAGGGAGCACAGATACGCAGTATTTA. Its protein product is CASSYPLRRTGSTDTQYL.

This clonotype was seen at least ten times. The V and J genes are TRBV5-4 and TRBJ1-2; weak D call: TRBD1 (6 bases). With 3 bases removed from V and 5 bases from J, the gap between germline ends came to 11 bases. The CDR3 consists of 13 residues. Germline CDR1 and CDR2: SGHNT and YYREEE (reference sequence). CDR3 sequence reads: CASSSGQLYGYTF. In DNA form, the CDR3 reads TGTGCCAGCAGCTCTGGACAGCTTTATGGCTACACCTTC.

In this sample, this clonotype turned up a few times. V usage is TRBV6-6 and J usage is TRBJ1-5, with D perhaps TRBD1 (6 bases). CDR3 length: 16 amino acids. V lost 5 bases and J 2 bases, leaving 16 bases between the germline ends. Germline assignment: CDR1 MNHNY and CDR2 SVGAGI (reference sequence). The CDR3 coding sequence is TGTGCCAGCAGTCAGACAGGCCCGGCGGGCAATCAGCCCCAGCATTTT. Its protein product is CASSQTGPAGNQPQHF.

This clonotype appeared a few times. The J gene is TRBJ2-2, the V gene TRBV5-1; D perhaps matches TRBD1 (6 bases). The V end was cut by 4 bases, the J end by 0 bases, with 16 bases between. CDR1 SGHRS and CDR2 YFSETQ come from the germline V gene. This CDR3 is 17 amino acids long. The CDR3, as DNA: TGCGCCAGCAGCACCCAACCAGGGGTCCCGAACACCGGGGAGCTGTTTTTT. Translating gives CASSTQPGVPNTGELFF.

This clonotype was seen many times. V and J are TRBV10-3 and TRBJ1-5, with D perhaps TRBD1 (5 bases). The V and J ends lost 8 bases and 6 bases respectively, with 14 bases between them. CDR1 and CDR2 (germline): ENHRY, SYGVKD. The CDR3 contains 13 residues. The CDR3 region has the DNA TGTGCCATCCAAGGGGAGGGGAGTCAGCCCCAGCATTTT. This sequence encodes CAIQGEGSQPQHF.

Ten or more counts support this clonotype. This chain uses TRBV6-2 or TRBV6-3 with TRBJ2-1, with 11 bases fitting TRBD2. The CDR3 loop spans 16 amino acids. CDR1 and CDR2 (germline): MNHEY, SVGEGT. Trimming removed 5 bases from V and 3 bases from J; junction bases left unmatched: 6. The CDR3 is CASSRRTSGSYNEQFF. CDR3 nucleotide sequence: TGTGCCAGCAGTCGAAGAACTAGCGGGAGCTACAATGAGCAGTTCTTC.